The T cell receptor (beta chain) under discussion was sequenced for a study of T cells in Graves' hyperthyroidism and ophthalmopathy. The study, taken as a whole, reports: A 13 V-J model separated ophthalmopathy from stable hyperthyroidism.

Uncontrolled infection, other autoimmune disease, pregnancy or lactation led to exclusion. On this clonotype itself: Its antigen remains unknown.

TCR beta CDR3 regions were amplified from RNA. An initial round of RT-PCR targeting the TCR CDR3 relied on the HTBI primer set. Via MiXCR, TCRdb re-called the multiplex PCR reads, giving one row per CDR3 protein. The sample holds about 600,000 distinct CDR3 sequences, roughly 16% seen once. Germline-derived CDR1 and CDR2 are DFQATT and SNEGSKA (reference sequence). This CDR3 comprises 12 residues. Deletions cut 1 base from V and 5 bases from J, with 8 bases between. The J gene is TRBJ1-2, the V gene TRBV20-1, with D possibly being TRBD1 (5 bases). The specimen was blood. This receptor was identified in a woman between 40 and 50 years old with Graves' ophthalmopathy. The CDR3 loop is CSARATEYGYTF. In DNA, the CDR3 is TGCAGTGCTAGAGCGACAGAATATGGCTACACCTTC.